What follows is one TCR beta chain and its context. Its antigen is not yet known. Base qualities are not recorded, but no much larger clone differs from it by a single base. The treatment or condition label for this specimen denotes: randomized to nivolumab then ipilimumab (arm A) or the reverse (arm B). None of the trial patients had been given prior DNA-damaging chemotherapy. Samples came from patients with melanoma in CheckMate 064, a randomized, open-label phase II trial of sequential checkpoint blockade. Tumor TCR sequencing used genomic DNA from formalin-fixed paraffin-embedded (FFPE) tissue samples. This sample was taken from a study of sequential checkpoint blockade in melanoma (dated by TCRdb to between 2018 and 2021). Study-wide context: In a 1:1 randomization, patients received either first-line nivolumab then ipilimumab (arm A) or ipilimumab then nivolumab (arm B). Roughly 80% of the matched tumor biopsy pairs taken before and after treatment were from the same lesion. More than 20 patients had matched tumor biopsies taken before treatment and at week 13, after single-agent nivolumab (arm A) or ipilimumab (arm B). Maintenance nivolumab was given following each of the two trial sequences. TCRbeta immunosequencing was performed on DNA from over 90 pretreatment melanoma tumor samples.

Summary of the overall study and its limitations: Within-arm analyses of tumor T-cell fraction were limited by small sample sizes and reduced statistical power. Larger, independent patient cohorts are needed to validate the response-prediction model that combines TCR metrics and mutation burden. In the nivolumab-first arm (arm A), an association was found between pretreatment tumor TIL clonality and response (P = .04). Tumor T-cell fraction and clonality correlated with PD-L1 staining and CD8+ T-cell counts but not with mutational load. Patients whose tumor T-cell fraction and clonality increased by week 13 were about 30 times more likely to achieve clinical benefit.

TCRbeta CDR3 regions were immunosequenced from genomic DNA with the immunoSEQ Assay. Before high-throughput sequencing, the genomic DNA was amplified using bias-controlled multiplex PCR. The published analysis was carried out like this. To quantify the absolute abundance of each unique TCRbeta CDR3 region, the sequences were collapsed and filtered. Clonality, defined as 1 minus Pielou's evenness, was calculated using only productive rearrangements. Tumor T-cell fraction was calculated by normalizing TCRbeta template counts to the amount of usable DNA, which was estimated from several housekeeping genes. A previously published method was used to identify clones with significantly greater frequencies in on-treatment samples than in baseline samples. In its TCRdb copy, this immuneACCESS table keeps in-frame sequences only and misses some clones. Where compared with another copy, unresolved V genes explain less than half of these, and the others have no known cause. That table furnishes V, J and clone size, whereas the DNA furnished D and trimming. Across this sample there are some 22,000 clones, with 27% seen only once. The ten most abundant clones make up over 5% of the sample.

The clonotype originates from a human donor with melanoma. Specimen: tumor tissue (inferred from file names), collected from a patient given nivolumab and ipilimumab in sequence.

The sequenced DNA is TGTGCCAGCAGCTTATCAGGGAGCTCTGGAAACACCATATATTTT. The encoded protein is CASSLSGSSGNTIYF. The receptor chain draws on TRBV11-3 and TRBJ1-3; 5 matching bases give a weak D call of TRBD1. V and J are truncated by 2 bases and 0 bases respectively, leaving an intervening sequence of 8 bases. The CDR3, from cysteine to phenylalanine, totals 15 residues. Of all the DNA, just the CDR3 is kept, 45 bases in frame from base 1. The germline V gene specifies SGHNT as CDR1 and YENEEA as CDR2.